A single sample gave rise to the 6 T cell receptor beta chains below, sequenced in a study of blood T cell repertoires in COVID-19. Repertoires were generated with immunoSEQ multiplex PCR, while TCRdb's copy carries only in-frame clones and drops some. The table records around 99,000 clones, about three quarters of them present only once. The sequenced sample was peripheral blood. Receptor source: a man aged 65 to 79 with acute or convalescent COVID-19.

The chain is built from TRBV7-8 and TRBJ2-7, with TRBD1 as a possible D gene (6 bases). Germline loops: CDR1 SGHVS, CDR2 FQNEAQ. The CDR3 is 15 amino acids. V was clipped by 0 bases and J by 2 bases, with 11 bases between them. In nucleotides, the CDR3 is TGTGCCAGCAGCTTAGCCAGGGGCTTAACCTACGAGCAGTACTTC. Its translation: CASSLARGLTYEQYF.

V usage is TRBV19 and J usage is TRBJ1-5; 8 nucleotides line up with TRBD1. Unmatched junction bases numbered 11, after V lost 3 bases and J lost 7 bases. The CDR3 has 16 amino acids. CDR1 is LNHDA, CDR2 SQIVND, per germline (reference sequence). DNA of the CDR3: TGTGCCAGTAGTATGGTACAGGGGGGCACAAGACAGCCCCAGCATTTT. This codes for CASSMVQGGTRQPQHF.

This rearrangement joins TRBV5-5 to TRBJ1-2; 10 nucleotides line up with TRBD1. The V segment lost 3 bases and the J segment 4 bases; nucleotides outside the gene matches: 3. Germline values: CDR1 SGHKS, CDR2 YYEKEE (reference sequence). This CDR3 is built from 14 residues. The CDR3 loop is CASSWDRGSYGYTF. As DNA, the CDR3 is TGTGCCAGCAGCTGGGACAGGGGTAGCTATGGCTACACCTTC.

This clone was seen more than once but under ten times. V is TRBV5-1 and J is TRBJ2-1; 7 bases align to TRBD2. CDR1 is SGHRS, CDR2 YFSETQ, per germline. CDR3 length: 16 residues. Germline trimming cut 4 bases from V and 7 bases from J; bases unmatched to any gene: 14. The CDR3 nucleotides are TGCGCCAGCAGCGCAGGACTAGATCGGGCAAGAAATGAGCAGTTCTTC. Its translation: CASSAGLDRARNEQFF.

V gene TRBV5-1 combines with J gene TRBJ1-6; 7 positions match TRBD1. Germline CDR1 and CDR2: SGHRS and YFSETQ. Losses at the gene ends were 5 bases for V and 6 bases for J; bases not matched to a gene: 5. This CDR3 spans 14 amino acids. The CDR3 here is CASSRAGGNSPLHF. In DNA, the CDR3 is TGCGCCAGCAGTCGGGCAGGGGGTAATTCACCCCTCCACTTT.

Only one count was recorded for this clone. The chain recombines TRBV7-6 with TRBJ2-5; D perhaps matches TRBD2 (5 bases). Germline V gene data show CDR1 as SGHVS and CDR2 as FNYEAQ. V was trimmed by 1 base and J by 4 bases, leaving 13 bases between them. The CDR3 extends over 15 amino acids. CDR3 residues: CASSLEVDAGETQYF. CDR3 nucleotide sequence: TGTGCCAGCAGCTTAGAGGTGGACGCGGGAGAGACCCAGTACTTC.